This is a list of T cell receptor beta chains from one sample in a study of cytomegalovirus exposure and HLA in healthy donors. Produced via immunoSEQ multiplex PCR; TCRdb's table is partial and in-frame only. This repertoire shows 200,000 to 250,000 clones, 80% to 85% found once; its top ten account for roughly 0.66%. The sequencing sample was made of PBMCs. All receptors come from a boy aged 2 to 10 in good health and CMV-seronegative. Each CDR3 is given with its conserved first and last residue. A D gene is named only where the DNA matches it firmly. Not all rows give a size; the values are once, few, many and, for expanded clones, a class.

D	V	J	size	DNA	CDR3
NA	TRBV19	TRBJ1-1	NA	TGTGCCAGTAGTACAGTGACCACAGGGAAGCTTGACACTGAAGCTTTCTTT	CASSTVTTGKLDTEAFF
NA	TRBV30	TRBJ2-3	NA	TGTGCCTGGAGTGGTCAGGGAAATACGCAGTATTTT	CAWSGQGNTQYF
NA	TRBV30	TRBJ2-2	NA	TGTGCCTCCCAAGGCGGTAGTTGGGAGCGGCCATACTCCCGGACGAACACCGGGGAGCTGTTTTTT	CASQGGSWERPYSRTNTGELFF
NA	TRBV30	TRBJ1-1	NA	TGTGCCTGGAGTGGGGGGACACCGAAGTCGATCTTT	CAWSGGTPKSIF
NA	TRBV7-5	TRBJ1-1	NA	TGTGCCAGAAGCTTAGTAGGGCGGGCCACTGAAGCTTTCTTT	CARSLVGRATEAFF
NA	TRBV4-1	TRBJ1-4	NA	TGCGCCAGCAGCCCTTTAAGAGGGTGGACTAATGAAAAACTGTTTTTT	CASSPLRGWTNEKLFF
NA	TRBV7-6	TRBJ2-7	NA	TGTGCCAGCAGCTTAGGGGGACAAGGCTACGAGCAGTACTTC	CASSLGGQGYEQYF
NA	TRBV19	TRBJ1-1	once	TGTGCCAGTAGTATCATGGGGGGTCGGAACACTGAAGCTTTCTTT	CASSIMGGRNTEAFF
NA	TRBV7-9	TRBJ1-5	NA	TGTGCCAGCAGCTTACAGGGCTCAGGCTTAGAGCCCCAGCATTTT	CASSLQGSGLEPQHF
TRBD2	TRBV7-9	TRBJ2-5	NA	TGTGCCAGCAGTTTGGGGGGGGGAAGAGAGACCCAGTACTTC	CASSLGGGRETQYF
NA	TRBV5-4	TRBJ1-4	NA	TGTGCCAGCAGCGGACAGACTAATGAAAAACTGTTTTTT	CASSGQTNEKLFF
TRBD2	TRBV5-1	TRBJ2-1	NA	TGCGCCAGCAGCTTGGGGACTAGCGATGAGCAGTTCTTC	CASSLGTSDEQFF
NA	TRBV6-5	TRBJ1-2	NA	TGTGCCAGCAGTTACGATCGGACCCAGGGGGGCTACACCTTC	CASSYDRTQGGYTF
TRBD1	TRBV19	TRBJ1-1	NA	TGTGCCAGTAGTATGGACAGGGGTATGAACACTGAAGCTTTCTTT	CASSMDRGMNTEAFF
NA	TRBV6-5	TRBJ1-2	once	TGTGCCAGCAGCCCCATTGCCCTAAACTATGGCTACACCTTC	CASSPIALNYGYTF
NA	TRBV19	TRBJ2-7	NA	TGTGCCAGTAGCCTGGGGGCTGTAAGTTTAAGAAGCTCCTACGAGCAGTACTTC	CASSLGAVSLRSSYEQYF
TRBD2	TRBV11-2	TRBJ2-1	NA	TGTGCCAGCAGCTTAAGCGATAGGGAGGGCTCCTACAATGAGCAGTTCTTC	CASSLSDREGSYNEQFF
NA	TRBV2	TRBJ1-2	few	TGTGCCAGCGGGCCGGGGGGGCACTATGGCTACACCTTC	CASGPGGHYGYTF
TRBD2	TRBV4-1	TRBJ2-7	NA	TGCGCCAGCAGCCAAGATCGGGCTAGCGGGAGGTGCGAGCAGTACTTC	CASSQDRASGRCEQYF
NA	TRBV9	TRBJ2-1	once	TGTGCCAGCAGCGCAAGGGGGGGGCCAGGGAATGAGCAGTTCTTC	CASSARGGPGNEQFF
TRBD2	TRBV27	TRBJ2-7	NA	TGTGCCAGCCAGGGACTAGCGGGTTCCTACGAGCAGTACTTC	CASQGLAGSYEQYF
TRBD2	TRBV5-4	TRBJ2-1	NA	TGTGCCAGCAGACAAGGACTAGGCTACAATGAGCAGTTCTTC	CASRQGLGYNEQFF
NA	TRBV6-1	TRBJ1-5	few	TGTGCCAGCAGTGAATCGACATTCACTCAGCCCCAGCATTTT	CASSESTFTQPQHF
NA	TRBV19	TRBJ1-6	once	TGTGCCAGTAGTATAGGAGCGAATTCACCCCTCCACTTT	CASSIGANSPLHF
TRBD2	TRBV10-2	TRBJ2-5	NA	TGCGCCAGCAGTGACGGAGCGGGGGGTTACCAAGAGACCCAGTACTTC	CASSDGAGGYQETQYF
NA	TRBV4-1	TRBJ1-3	NA	TGCGCCAGCAGCACGCCCTCGGGGAGCTCTGGAAACACCATATATTTT	CASSTPSGSSGNTIYF
NA	TRBV7-2	TRBJ2-2	once	TGTGCCAGCAGCCCTCCACAGGGACGTACCGGGGAGCTGTTTTTT	CASSPPQGRTGELFF
NA	TRBV5-1	TRBJ2-7	NA	TGCGCCAGCCATCTCCAGCCAGGGCAGCACGAGCAGTACTTC	CASHLQPGQHEQYF
NA	TRBV18	TRBJ2-5	NA	TGTGCCAGCTCACCAGCTAAAGAGACCCAGTACTTC	CASSPAKETQYF
TRBD2	TRBV11-2	TRBJ2-7	NA	TGTGCCAGCACGGGCGGGATAAGCGGGAGCCACGAGCAGTACTTC	CASTGGISGSHEQYF
TRBD2	TRBV27	TRBJ2-3	NA	TGTGCCAGCAGTAAGGGGGCTAGCGGGAGTAAAACAGATACGCAGTATTTT	CASSKGASGSKTDTQYF
NA	TRBV10-3	TRBJ1-1	NA	TGTGCCATTGCCAGTAGGGGGGGGAACACTGAAGCTTTCTTT	CAIASRGGNTEAFF
NA	TRBV7-8	TRBJ1-1	NA	TGTGCCAGCAGCTTAGCCCGAAGGGCACCGGCGGGGGCTTTCTTT	CASSLARRAPAGAFF
TRBD2	TRBV6-1	TRBJ2-5	NA	TGTGCCAGCAGTGAATCAGCGGGGCAAGAGACCCAGTACTTC	CASSESAGQETQYF
NA	TRBV9	TRBJ2-7	NA	TGTGCCAGCAGTATCGGGGACTCCTACGAGCAGTACTTC	CASSIGDSYEQYF
TRBD1	TRBV19	TRBJ2-7	NA	TGTGCCATCCGGCCTTCCTCTCCGGGACAGGGGTGCGAGCAGTACTTC	CAIRPSSPGQGCEQYF
NA	TRBV4-1	TRBJ1-2	few	TGCGCCAGCAGCCAAGAAAGAGAGGGAGCCTATGGCTACACCTTC	CASSQEREGAYGYTF
NA	TRBV14	TRBJ1-2	NA	TGTGCCAGCAGCCAAGCCCGGGACACTGGCTACACCTTC	CASSQARDTGYTF
NA	TRBV11-2	TRBJ2-5	NA	TGTGCCAGCAGCCAGCGCGGGGGACAGGCCTTGTGGGAGACCCAGTACTTC	CASSQRGGQALWETQYF
NA	TRBV10-3	TRBJ2-7	NA	TGTGCCATCAGTGACTCGTACGAGCAGTACTTC	CAISDSYEQYF
NA	TRBV5-1	TRBJ2-3	NA	TGCGCCAGCAGCGGAGGGTACACAGATACGCAGTATTTT	CASSGGYTDTQYF
NA	TRBV7-2	TRBJ2-5	once	TGTGCCAGCAGTCAATACCCACAGGGAGAAAAGACCCAGTACTTC	CASSQYPQGEKTQYF
NA	TRBV7-6	TRBJ2-5	NA	TGTGCCAGCACCATTTCAGGGGTAGGCCAAGAGACCCAGTACTTC	CASTISGVGQETQYF
TRBD1	TRBV6-5	TRBJ1-2	NA	TGTGCCAGCAGCCCCGACAGGGGGGGTGGCTACACCTTC	CASSPDRGGGYTF
NA	TRBV4-2	TRBJ1-5	few	TGTGCCAGCAGCCAAAGGGGAAGCAATCAGCCCCAGCATTTT	CASSQRGSNQPQHF
TRBD1	TRBV19	TRBJ1-6	NA	TGTGCCAGTAGCTACTCCTCGACAGGGTACCGCTCCTATAATTCACCCCTCCACTTT	CASSYSSTGYRSYNSPLHF
NA	TRBV2	TRBJ1-2	once	TGTGCCAGCAGTGAAGCTCGGAGGGATCCCTATGGCTACACCTTC	CASSEARRDPYGYTF
NA	TRBV2	TRBJ2-6	NA	TGTGCCAGCACCTTCTCTGGGGCCAACGTCCTGACTTTC	CASTFSGANVLTF